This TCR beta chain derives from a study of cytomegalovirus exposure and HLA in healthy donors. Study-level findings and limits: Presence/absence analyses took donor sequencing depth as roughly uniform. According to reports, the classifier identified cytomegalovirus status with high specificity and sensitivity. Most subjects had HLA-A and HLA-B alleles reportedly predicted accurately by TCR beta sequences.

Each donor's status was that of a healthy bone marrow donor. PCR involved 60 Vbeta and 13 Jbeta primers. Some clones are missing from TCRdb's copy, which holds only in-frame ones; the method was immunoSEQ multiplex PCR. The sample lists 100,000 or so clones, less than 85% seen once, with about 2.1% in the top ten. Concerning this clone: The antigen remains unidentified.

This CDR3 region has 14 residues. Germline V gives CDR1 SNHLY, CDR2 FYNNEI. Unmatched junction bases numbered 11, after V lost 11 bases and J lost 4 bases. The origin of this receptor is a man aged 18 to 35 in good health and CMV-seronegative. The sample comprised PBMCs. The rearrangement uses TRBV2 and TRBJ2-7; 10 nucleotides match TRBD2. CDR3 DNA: TGTGCCTCCCCCGGGCTAGCGGGAGTTTACGAGCAGTACTTC. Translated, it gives CASPGLAGVYEQYF.